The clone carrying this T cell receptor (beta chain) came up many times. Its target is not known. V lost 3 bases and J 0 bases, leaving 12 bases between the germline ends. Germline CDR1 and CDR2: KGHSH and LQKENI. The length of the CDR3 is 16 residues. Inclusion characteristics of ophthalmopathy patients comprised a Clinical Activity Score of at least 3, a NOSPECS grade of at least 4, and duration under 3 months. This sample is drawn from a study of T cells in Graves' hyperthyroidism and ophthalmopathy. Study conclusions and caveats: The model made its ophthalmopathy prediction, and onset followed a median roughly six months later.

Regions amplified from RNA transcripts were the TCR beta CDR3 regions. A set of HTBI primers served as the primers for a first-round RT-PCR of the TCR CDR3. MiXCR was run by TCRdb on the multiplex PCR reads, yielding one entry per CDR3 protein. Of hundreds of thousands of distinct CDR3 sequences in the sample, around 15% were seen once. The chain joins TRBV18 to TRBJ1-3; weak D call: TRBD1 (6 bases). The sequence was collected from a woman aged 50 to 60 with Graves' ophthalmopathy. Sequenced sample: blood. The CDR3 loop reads CASSPNPGASGNTIYF. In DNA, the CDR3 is TGTGCCAGCTCACCGAACCCAGGGGCCTCTGGAAACACCATATATTTT. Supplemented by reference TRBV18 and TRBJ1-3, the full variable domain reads NAGVMQNPRHLVRRRGQEARLRCSPMKGHSHVYWYRQLPEEGLKFMVYLQKENIIDESGMPKERFSAEFPKEGPSILRIQQVVRGDSAAYFCASSPNPGASGNTIYFGEGSWLTVV.